This T cell receptor (beta chain) stems from a study of T cells after yellow fever vaccination. Broader study findings: Faster peaking, at day 5 versus 15, marked a secondary response that was weaker. Only a minor proportion of clonotypes was detected across both CD4 and CD8 compartments. The study noted that FACS-sorted repertoires could contain abundant clonotypes contaminating from the bulk population.

UMIs and a universal primer site were added when TCR cDNA was made by 5'RACE template switching. TCRdb itself ran the 5' RACE reads through MiXCR, one entry per CDR3 protein. The sample records around 310,000 distinct CDR3 sequences, roughly 8.7% being singletons. This clonotype was recorded a few times. The antigen is unknown. CDR1 is GTSNPN, CDR2 SVGIG, per germline (reference sequence). The length of the CDR3 is 12 residues. The V end was cut by 0 bases, the J end by 4 bases, with 7 bases between. The sequencing here drew on PBMCs, taken on the day of the first yellow fever vaccination. The clonotype comes from a man younger than 35 who received the YFV17D yellow fever vaccine. V is TRBV30 and J is TRBJ2-7; D is possibly TRBD1 (5 bases). CDR3 DNA sequence: TGTGCCTGGAGTGTAAGGGGATACGAGCAGTACTTC. Translating it yields CAWSVRGYEQYF.